This TCR beta chain came from a study of early T cells in non-severe SARS-CoV-2 infection. Study context: The chains were unpaired, and the sequenced material was bulk RNA from unsorted whole blood.

This CDR3 is built from 15 residues. Germline-derived CDR1 and CDR2 are SNHLY and FYNNEI. Trimming pared 3 bases from V and 3 bases from J, leaving 15 bases between. TCRdb re-called the 5' RACE reads through MiXCR, storing one row per CDR3 protein. The data hold tens of thousands of distinct CDR3 sequences, with less than 9.5% observed a single time. This clonotype has at least ten counts. Sequencing used whole blood. The sequence came from an adult who was a healthcare worker with PCR-confirmed SARS-CoV-2 infection or an uninfected control (not recorded which). V and J are TRBV2 and TRBJ2-7, with TRBD1 as a possible D gene (5 bases). As DNA, the CDR3 is TGTGCCAGCAGTGATACAGGTGATACCAACTACGAGCAGTACTTC. Its translation: CASSDTGDTNYEQYF.